The 10 T cell receptor beta chains presented below share a single source sample, sequenced in a study of T cells after yellow fever vaccination. TCRdb reanalysed the 5' RACE reads using MiXCR and keeps one entry per CDR3 protein. This table has under 250,000 distinct CDR3 sequences, about 7% appearing once. Sample: CD4+ T cells sorted from PBMCs, taken 15 days after the yellow fever booster vaccination. The receptors shown here come from a man in his thirties or forties who received the YFV17D yellow fever vaccine.

In its sample, this clonotype was seen a few times. The rearrangement joins TRBV5-4 to TRBJ2-1, with D maybe TRBD2 (5 bases). With 4 bases removed from V and 5 bases from J, the gap between germline ends came to 16 bases. CDR3 size: 15 residues. Germline values: CDR1 SGHNT, CDR2 YYREEE (reference sequence). The CDR3 is CASSPELVGNNEQFF. CDR3 bases: TGTGCCAGCAGCCCGGAACTAGTCGGGAACAATGAGCAGTTCTTC.

This clonotype was seen more than once but under ten times. The chain has TRBV3-1 and TRBJ1-3; no firm D call. The germline CDR1 and CDR2 sequences are LGHDT and YNNKEL (reference sequence). The CDR3 totals 16 residues. V dropped 0 bases and J dropped 0 bases, with 9 bases sitting between them. Here the CDR3 DNA reads TGTGCCAGCAGCCAAGAATTAAGGGCCTCTGGAAACACCATATATTTT. The encoded protein is CASSQELRASGNTIYF.

This clonotype was seen a few times. CDR3 loop: CASSLRGEWNEQYF. The CDR3 DNA reads TGTGCCAGCAGCTTGCGGGGGGAATGGAACGAGCAGTACTTC. The chain carries TRBV5-6 and TRBJ2-7, with 7 bases that match TRBD2. Germline V gene data show CDR1 as SGHDT and CDR2 as YYEEEE. The CDR3 is made up of 14 amino acids. Trimming took 1 base from V and 5 from J; bases not matched to a gene: 6.

This clonotype was picked up a small number of times. The V call is TRBV18, the J call TRBJ1-2; D is unclear. Germline V CDR1 and CDR2: KGHSH, LQKENI. Trimming shortened V by 4 bases and J by 3 bases, and 12 bases separated the two germline ends. The CDR3 extends over 14 amino acids. CDR3 sequence (DNA): TGTGCCAGCTCACGAAGTGAGGTCGACTATGGCTACACCTTC. Protein sequence: CASSRSEVDYGYTF.

This clonotype was observed many times. As DNA, the CDR3 is TGTGCCAGCAGCTTATCAGCGGTAGCCAAAAACATTCAGTACTTC. Protein product: CASSLSAVAKNIQYF. The chain employs TRBV7-2 and TRBJ2-4, with D maybe TRBD2 (5 bases). The length of the CDR3 is 15 residues. Germline V gene lookup returns CDR1 SGHTA and CDR2 FQGNSA. Trimming took 2 bases from V and 0 from J, leaving 8 bases between them.

This clonotype appeared a few times. V gene TRBV20-1 combines with J gene TRBJ2-7; 8 bases map to TRBD1. The CDR3 runs 14 residues. V shed 6 bases and J 3 bases; nucleotides not matched to a gene: 10. CDR1 is DFQATT, CDR2 SNEGSKA, per germline (reference sequence). The chain's CDR3 is CSATQGAGIYEQYF. CDR3 in DNA: TGCAGTGCCACCCAGGGGGCTGGGATCTACGAGCAGTACTTC.

This clonotype occurred many times. The chain recombines TRBV5-1 with TRBJ1-1; D is unresolved. The CDR3 sequence is 13 residues long. With 3 bases removed from V and 1 base from J, the gap between germline ends came to 7 bases. The germline V gene has CDR1 SGHRS and CDR2 YFSETQ. The CDR3: CASSSARNTEAFF. In DNA form, the CDR3 reads TGCGCCAGCAGCTCCGCGAGGAACACTGAAGCTTTCTTT.

This clonotype has a handful of counts. This chain uses TRBV5-6 with TRBJ2-3; TRBD2 aligns across 8 bases. V was clipped by 4 bases and J by 0 bases; unmatched bases: 7. The CDR3 is made up of 16 amino acids. Germline V gene sequence: CDR1 SGHDT, CDR2 YYEEEE. The CDR3 DNA reads as TGTGCCAGCAGCAAAACTAGCGGAATAAGCACAGATACGCAGTATTTT. This gives the protein CASSKTSGISTDTQYF.

This chain links TRBV29-1 with TRBJ1-3, with 9 bases aligning to TRBD1. CDR1 and CDR2 from the germline V gene are SQVTM and ANQGSEA. The V gene end was trimmed by 6 bases and the J gene end by 2 bases; junction bases not matched to a gene: 5. The CDR3 spans 14 residues. CDR3 protein: CSVADRGAGNTIYF. The DNA for the CDR3 is TGCAGCGTAGCGGACAGGGGTGCTGGAAACACCATATATTTT.

This chain joins TRBV7-2 and TRBJ2-1; 10 positions agree with TRBD1. J gave up 3 bases and V 0 bases, and 2 bases lay outside the gene matches. The germline gives CDR1 SGHTA, CDR2 FQGNSA. The CDR3 totals 16 residues. CDR3 sequence (DNA): TGTGCCAGCAGCTTAGCTCGGACAGGGGGCTACAATGAGCAGTTCTTC. Its translation: CASSLARTGGYNEQFF.